This T cell receptor beta chain emerged from a study of blood T cell repertoires in COVID-19. Looking at the study overall: PBMCs, B-cell-depleted T cells, or T cells were the source of the cDNA or gDNA that made up the material.

Those enrolled in Seattle joined during active infection and were followed longitudinally afterward. Original handling: Amplification of reference gene primers provided the estimated nucleated cell counts. The table came from immunoSEQ multiplex PCR; TCRdb's copy has only in-frame clones and leaves some out. The V and J calls and clone size come from that table; D and trimming were worked out from the DNA. The sample yields a few hundred thousand clones, around 81% seen once. CDR1 and CDR2 from the germline V gene are SNHLY and FYNNEI. Losses at the gene ends were 6 bases for V and 9 bases for J; bases not matched to a gene: 5. The CDR3 is made up of 13 amino acids.

The source material was peripheral blood. The origin of this receptor is a person aged 70 to 85 with COVID-19, enrolled during active disease. The chain uses TRBV2 and TRBJ2-1, with 10 bases lining up with TRBD1. CDR3 bases: TGTGCCAGCAGGAGGGACAGGGGATCTGAGCAGTTCTTC. Translation: CASRRDRGSEQFF.